This TCR beta chain was documented in a study of identical twins. Study findings and constraints: Insertions ran lower in abundant cord blood beta clonotypes, though not in memory repertoires. The same donors were not followed; conclusions instead depended on cross-sectional statistical analysis. Excess sharing between twins was weaker in beta out-of-frame sequences.

Germline V gene sequence: CDR1 SEHNR, CDR2 FQNEAQ (reference sequence). This CDR3 has 16 residues. J lost 7 bases, V lost 2 bases, and 9 bases had no gene match. TCRdb independently ran MiXCR on the 5' RACE reads; one entry per CDR3 protein. Among about 300,000 distinct CDR3 sequences listed, roughly an eighth were seen once. This clonotype was detected a few times. The antigen is not known. These same data were also listed under a study on yellow fever vaccine responses in identical twins. As that study records: Reportedly, the T cell response mounted by twins to vaccine seemed partly convergent, partly personalized.

The sequence was obtained from a woman between 18 and 30 years old in good health. Sample: CD8+ T cells sorted from blood. The V call is TRBV7-9, the J call TRBJ2-5, with 11 bases that match TRBD2. CDR3 region: CASSLSSSGRKGTQYF. In DNA form, the CDR3 reads TGTGCCAGCAGCTTATCGTCTAGCGGGAGGAAGGGGACCCAGTACTTC.